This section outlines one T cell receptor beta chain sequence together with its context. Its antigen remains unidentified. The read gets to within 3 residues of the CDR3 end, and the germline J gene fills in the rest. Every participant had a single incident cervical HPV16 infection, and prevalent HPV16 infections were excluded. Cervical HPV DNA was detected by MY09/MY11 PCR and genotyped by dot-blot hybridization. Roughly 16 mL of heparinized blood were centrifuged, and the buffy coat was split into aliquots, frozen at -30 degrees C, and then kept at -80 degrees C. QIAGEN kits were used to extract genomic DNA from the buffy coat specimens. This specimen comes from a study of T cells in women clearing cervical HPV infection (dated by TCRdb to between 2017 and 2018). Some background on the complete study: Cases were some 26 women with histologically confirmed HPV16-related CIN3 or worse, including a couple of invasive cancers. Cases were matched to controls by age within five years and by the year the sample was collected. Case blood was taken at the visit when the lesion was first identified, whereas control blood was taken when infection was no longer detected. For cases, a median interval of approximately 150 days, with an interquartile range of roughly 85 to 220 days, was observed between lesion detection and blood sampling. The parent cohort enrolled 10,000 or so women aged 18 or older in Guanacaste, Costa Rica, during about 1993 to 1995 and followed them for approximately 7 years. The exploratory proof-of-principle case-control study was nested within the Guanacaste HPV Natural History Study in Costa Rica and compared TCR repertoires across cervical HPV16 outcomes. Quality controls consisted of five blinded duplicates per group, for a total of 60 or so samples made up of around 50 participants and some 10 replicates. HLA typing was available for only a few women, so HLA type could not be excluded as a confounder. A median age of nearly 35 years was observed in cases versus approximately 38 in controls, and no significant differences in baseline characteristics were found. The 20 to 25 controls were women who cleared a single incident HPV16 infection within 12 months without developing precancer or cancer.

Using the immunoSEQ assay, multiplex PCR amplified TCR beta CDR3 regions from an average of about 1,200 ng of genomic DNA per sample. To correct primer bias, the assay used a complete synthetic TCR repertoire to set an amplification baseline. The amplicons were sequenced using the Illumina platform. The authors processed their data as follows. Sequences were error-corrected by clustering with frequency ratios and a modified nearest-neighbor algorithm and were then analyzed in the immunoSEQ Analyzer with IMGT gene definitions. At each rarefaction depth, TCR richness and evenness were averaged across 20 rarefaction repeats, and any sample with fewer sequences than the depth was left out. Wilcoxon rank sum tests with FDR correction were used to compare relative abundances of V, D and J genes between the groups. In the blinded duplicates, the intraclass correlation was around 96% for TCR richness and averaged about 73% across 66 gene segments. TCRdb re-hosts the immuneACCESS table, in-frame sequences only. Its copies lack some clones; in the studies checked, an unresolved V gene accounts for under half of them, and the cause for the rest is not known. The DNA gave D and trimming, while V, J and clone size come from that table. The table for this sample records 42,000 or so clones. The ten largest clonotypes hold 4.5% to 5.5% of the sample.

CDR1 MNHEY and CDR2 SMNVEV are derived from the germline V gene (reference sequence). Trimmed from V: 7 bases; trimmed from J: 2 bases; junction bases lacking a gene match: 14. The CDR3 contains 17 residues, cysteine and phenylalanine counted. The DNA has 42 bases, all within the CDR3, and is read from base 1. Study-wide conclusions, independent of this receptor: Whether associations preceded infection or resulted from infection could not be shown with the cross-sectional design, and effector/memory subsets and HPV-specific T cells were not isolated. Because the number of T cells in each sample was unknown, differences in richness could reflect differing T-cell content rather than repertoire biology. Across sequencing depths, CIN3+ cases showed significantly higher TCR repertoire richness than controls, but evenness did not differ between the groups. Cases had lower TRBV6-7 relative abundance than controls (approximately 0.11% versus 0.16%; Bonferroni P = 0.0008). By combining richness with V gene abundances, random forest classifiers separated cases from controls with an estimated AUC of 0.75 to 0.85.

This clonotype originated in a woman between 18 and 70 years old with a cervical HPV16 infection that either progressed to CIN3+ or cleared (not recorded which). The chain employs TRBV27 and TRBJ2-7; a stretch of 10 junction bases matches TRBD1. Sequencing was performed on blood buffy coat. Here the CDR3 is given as CASTGTTGGDPPYEQYF. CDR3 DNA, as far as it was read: TGTGCCAGCACGGGCACGACAGGGGGCGATCCCCCCTACGAG.